This T cell receptor beta chain was sequenced during a study of blood T cell repertoires in COVID-19. Study in general: Samples representing acute and convalescent COVID-19 were sourced from the United States, Italy and Spain.

CDR3 length: 14 amino acids. Germline V gene sequence: CDR1 SGHVS, CDR2 FQNEAQ. V shed 5 bases and J shed 4 bases, with 14 bases lying between them. This clone was observed a handful of times. Method: immunoSEQ multiplex PCR; TCRdb's copy keeps in-frame clones and lacks some. The sample carries around 43,000 clones, over 70% recorded once. The chain is built from TRBV7-8 and TRBJ1-1; D might be TRBD1 (5 bases). The receptor comes from a human donor in a cohort sampled during active COVID-19. The sequenced material came from peripheral blood. The CDR3 nucleotides are TGTGCCAGCAGCGAAGTCCAGGGATCCACTGAAGCTTTCTTT. This gives the protein CASSEVQGSTEAFF. Together with reference TRBV7-8 and TRBJ1-1, the CDR3 gives the full variable domain: GAGVSQSPRYKVAKRGQDVALRCDPISGHVSLFWYQQALGQGPEFLTYFQNEAQLDKSGLPSDRFFAERPEGSVSTLKIQRTQQEDSAVYLCASSEVQGSTEAFFGQGTRLTVV.